These 5 T cell receptor beta chains share one sample of origin, sequenced in a study of shared clonotypes between healthy human individuals. Method: immunoSEQ multiplex PCR; TCRdb's copy keeps in-frame clones and lacks some. This table holds about 2.1 million clones, approximately 92% found once. CD45RO-negative, CCR7-selected cells formed the naive CD8 fraction, which excluded terminally differentiated effector memory CD45RA+ cells. The sample comprised naive CD8+ T cells from PBMCs. These receptors originate from a man between 18 and 35 years old in good health. Some clones in this sample may be carry-over from other donors' samples.

This chain joins TRBV15 and TRBJ2-7, with a possible D match to TRBD2 (6 bases). The germline CDR1 and CDR2 sequences are LNHNV and YYDKDF (reference sequence). The CDR3 runs to 15 residues. V lost 7 bases, J lost 3 bases, and 19 bases lay in between. The DNA for the CDR3 is TGTGCCACCAAGGAGGAGGGGACCGCAAACTACGAGCAGTACTTC. It is translated as CATKEEGTANYEQYF.

The V call is TRBV10-2, the J call TRBJ2-7; TRBD2 agrees at 7 bases. The CDR3 runs to 16 residues. J lost 0 bases, V lost 5 bases, and 10 bases had no gene match. CDR1 WSHSY and CDR2 SAAADI come from the germline V gene. CDR3 sequence (DNA): TGCGCCAGCAGTTGGGGGGGACGGGAGAGCTCCTACGAGCAGTACTTC. It yields the protein CASSWGGRESSYEQYF.

This CDR3 reads CASSHGGGPFIEQFF. For the CDR3, the DNA is TGCGCCAGCAGCCACGGGGGAGGGCCGTTTATTGAGCAGTTCTTC. The chain uses TRBV5-1 and TRBJ2-1; TRBD2 matches 7 bases. Germline-derived CDR1 and CDR2 are SGHRS and YFSETQ. With 4 bases clipped from V and 9 bases from J, the junction kept 13 bases outside the gene matches. The CDR3 is 15 amino acids.

The chain couples TRBV7-9 to TRBJ2-5; 15 bases align to TRBD2. Per germline, CDR1 SEHNR and CDR2 FQNEAQ (reference sequence). With V trimmed by 6 bases and J by 4 bases, 6 bases remained unmatched. The CDR3 totals 16 residues. The CDR3 here is CASRGLAGGPRETQYF. The DNA for the CDR3 is TGTGCCAGCAGAGGACTAGCGGGAGGGCCGAGAGAGACCCAGTACTTC. The full variable domain, with the rest looked up from reference TRBV7-9 and TRBJ2-5, is DTGVSQNPRHKITKRGQNVTFRCDPISEHNRLYWYRQTLGQGPEFLTYFQNEAQLEKSRLLSDRFSAERPKGSFSTLEIQRTEQGDSAMYLCASRGLAGGPRETQYFGPGTRLLVL.

Remarks on this clone: The same CDR3 is also encoded by other DNA sequences in this sample. This chain uses TRBV27 with TRBJ2-1; D is possibly TRBD1 or TRBD2 (6 bases each). The length of the CDR3 is 14 residues. Germline CDR1 is MNHEY and CDR2 is SMNVEV (reference sequence). V dropped 1 base and J dropped 6 bases, with 10 bases sitting between them. The CDR3 DNA is TGTGCCAGCAGTTTATTGGGGGGCCCCAATGAGCAGTTCTTC. This codes for CASSLLGGPNEQFF.